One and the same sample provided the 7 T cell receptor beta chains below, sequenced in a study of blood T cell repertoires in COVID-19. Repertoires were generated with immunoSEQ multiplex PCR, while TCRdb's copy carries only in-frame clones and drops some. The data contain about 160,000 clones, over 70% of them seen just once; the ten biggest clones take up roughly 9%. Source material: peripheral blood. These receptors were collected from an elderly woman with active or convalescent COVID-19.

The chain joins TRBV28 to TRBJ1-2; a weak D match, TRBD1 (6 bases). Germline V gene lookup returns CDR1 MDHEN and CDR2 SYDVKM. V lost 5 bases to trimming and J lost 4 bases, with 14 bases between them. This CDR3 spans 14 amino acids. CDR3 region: CASSPQDRGYGYTF. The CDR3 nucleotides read TGTGCCAGCAGTCCTCAGGACAGAGGCTATGGCTACACCTTC.

The DNA for the CDR3 is TGTGCCAGCAGCATCGTGGGGCCGGGAGGGCGAAACACCATATATTTT. Its protein product is CASSIVGPGGRNTIYF. V is TRBV7-9 and J is TRBJ1-3; tentatively, D is TRBD1 (5 bases). The CDR3 is made up of 16 amino acids. Germline CDR1 and CDR2: SEHNR and FQNEAQ (reference sequence). V dropped 5 bases and J dropped 5 bases, with 19 bases sitting between them.

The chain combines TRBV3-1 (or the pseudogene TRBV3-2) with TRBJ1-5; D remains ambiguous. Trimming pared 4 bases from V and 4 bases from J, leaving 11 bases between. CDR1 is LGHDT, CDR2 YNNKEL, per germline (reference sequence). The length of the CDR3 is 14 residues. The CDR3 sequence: CASSLSNSNQPQHF. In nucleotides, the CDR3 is TGTGCCAGCAGCCTATCAAACAGTAATCAGCCCCAGCATTTT.

CDR3 residues: CASSLAPGTAGEQYF. In nucleotides, the CDR3 is TGTGCCAGCAGCTTAGCCCCCGGGACGGCGGGGGAGCAGTACTTC. This sequence joins TRBV7-9 and TRBJ2-7, with D tentatively TRBD2 (6 bases). CDR3 length: 15 residues. Trimming shortened V by 0 bases and J by 7 bases, and 16 bases separated the two germline ends. Germline V CDR1 and CDR2: SEHNR, FQNEAQ (reference sequence). The variable domain in full, with the rest retrieved from reference TRBV7-9 and TRBJ2-7, is DTGVSQNPRHKITKRGQNVTFRCDPISEHNRLYWYRQTLGQGPEFLTYFQNEAQLEKSRLLSDRFSAERPKGSFSTLEIQRTEQGDSAMYLCASSLAPGTAGEQYFGPGTRLTVT.

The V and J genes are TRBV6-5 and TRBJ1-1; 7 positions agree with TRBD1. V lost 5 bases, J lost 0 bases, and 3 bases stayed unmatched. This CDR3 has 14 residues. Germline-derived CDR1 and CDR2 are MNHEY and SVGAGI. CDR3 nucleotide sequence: TGTGCCAGCAGTCACAGGGGTTTGAACACTGAAGCTTTCTTT. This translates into CASSHRGLNTEAFF.

In nucleotides, the CDR3 is TGTGCCAGCAGGGGACAGGTCACAGATACGCAGTATTTT. Protein: CASRGQVTDTQYF. V usage is TRBV6-5 and J usage is TRBJ2-3; 8 nucleotides line up with TRBD1. The length of the CDR3 is 13 residues. Germline values: CDR1 MNHEY, CDR2 SVGAGI. The J segment lost 2 bases and the V segment lost 6 bases, leaving 1 base of the junction unmatched.

The chain's CDR3 is CASSPGTVDEQYF. CDR3 DNA: TGTGCCAGCAGCCCGGGGACAGTGGACGAGCAGTACTTC. The chain has TRBV11-3 and TRBJ2-7, with TRBD1 identical over 7 bases. The CDR3 spans 13 residues. V shed 5 bases, J shed 5 bases, and the junction held 6 bases outside the gene matches. Germline V gene data show CDR1 as SGHNT and CDR2 as YENEEA.